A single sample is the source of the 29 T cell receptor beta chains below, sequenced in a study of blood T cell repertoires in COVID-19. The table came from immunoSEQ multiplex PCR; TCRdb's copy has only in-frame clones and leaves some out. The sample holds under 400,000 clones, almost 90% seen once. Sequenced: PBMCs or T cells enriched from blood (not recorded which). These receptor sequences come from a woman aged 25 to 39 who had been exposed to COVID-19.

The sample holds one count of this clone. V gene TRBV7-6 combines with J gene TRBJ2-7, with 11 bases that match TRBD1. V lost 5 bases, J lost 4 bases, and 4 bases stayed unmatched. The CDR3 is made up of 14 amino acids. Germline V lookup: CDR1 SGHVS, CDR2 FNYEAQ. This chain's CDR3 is CASSPGQGAYEQYF. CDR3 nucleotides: TGTGCCAGCAGCCCTGGACAGGGGGCATACGAGCAGTACTTC.

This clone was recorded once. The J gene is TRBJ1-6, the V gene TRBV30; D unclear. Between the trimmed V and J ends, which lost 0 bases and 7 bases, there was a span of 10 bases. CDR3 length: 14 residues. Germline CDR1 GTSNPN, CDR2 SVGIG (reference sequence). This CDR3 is CAWSVAVPNSPLHF. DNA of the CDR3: TGTGCCTGGAGTGTAGCCGTGCCAAATTCACCCCTCCACTTT.

CDR3 sequence (DNA): TGTGCCTGGAACTCTCACGGGGTCGGAGGCACTGAAGCTTTCTTT. As protein: CAWNSHGVGGTEAFF. The chain uses TRBV30 and TRBJ1-1, with D hard to call. There are 15 residues in the CDR3. The germline gives CDR1 GTSNPN, CDR2 SVGIG (reference sequence). V lost 4 bases and J lost 4, with 19 bases in between.

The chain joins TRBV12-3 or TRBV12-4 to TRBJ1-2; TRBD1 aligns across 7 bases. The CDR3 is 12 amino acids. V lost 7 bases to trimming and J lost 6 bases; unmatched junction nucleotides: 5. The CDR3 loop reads CASIKGAHGYTF. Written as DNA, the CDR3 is TGTGCCAGCATTAAGGGGGCCCATGGCTACACCTTC.

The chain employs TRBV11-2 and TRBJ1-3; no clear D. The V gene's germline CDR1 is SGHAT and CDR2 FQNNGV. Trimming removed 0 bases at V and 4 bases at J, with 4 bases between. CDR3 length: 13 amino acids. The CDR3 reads CASSLELGNTIYF. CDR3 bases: TGTGCCAGCAGCTTAGAGCTAGGAAACACCATATATTTT.

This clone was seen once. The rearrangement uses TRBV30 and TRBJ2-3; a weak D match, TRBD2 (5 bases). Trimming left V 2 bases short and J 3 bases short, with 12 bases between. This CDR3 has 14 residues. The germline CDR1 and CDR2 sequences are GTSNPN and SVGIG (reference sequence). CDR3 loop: CAWSTQTGTDTQYF. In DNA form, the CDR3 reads TGTGCCTGGAGTACCCAGACGGGGACAGATACGCAGTATTTT.

The CDR3 loop reads CASSRTQGSYNEQFF. The DNA of the CDR3 is TGTGCCAGCAGCCGAACACAGGGCTCCTACAATGAGCAGTTCTTC. The J gene is TRBJ2-1, the V gene TRBV11-3; possibly TRBD1 for D (6 bases). V dropped 5 bases and J dropped 0 bases, with 11 bases sitting between them. CDR1 is SGHNT and CDR2 is YENEEA in the germline V gene. This CDR3 has 15 residues.

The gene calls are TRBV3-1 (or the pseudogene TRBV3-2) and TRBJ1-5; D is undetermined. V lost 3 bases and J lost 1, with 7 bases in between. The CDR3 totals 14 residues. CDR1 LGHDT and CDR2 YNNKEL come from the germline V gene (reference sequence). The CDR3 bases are TGTGCCAGCAGCCATTCTGGCAGCAATCAGCCCCAGCATTTT. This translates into CASSHSGSNQPQHF.

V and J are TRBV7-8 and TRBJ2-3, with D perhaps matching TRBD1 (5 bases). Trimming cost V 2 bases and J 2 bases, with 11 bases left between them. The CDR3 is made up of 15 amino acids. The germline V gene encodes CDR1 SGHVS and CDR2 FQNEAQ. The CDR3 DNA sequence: TGTGCCAGCAGCTTATTGGGGCAGATCACAGATACGCAGTATTTT. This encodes CASSLLGQITDTQYF.

CDR3 loop: CASSFSGGRGNEQFF. In DNA, the CDR3 is TGTGCCAGCAGCTTCTCTGGGGGGAGAGGGAATGAGCAGTTCTTC. This chain links TRBV7-3 with TRBJ2-1, with D tentatively TRBD2 (6 bases). CDR3 size: 15 residues. Trimming stripped 3 bases from V and 7 bases from J, with 16 bases between. In germline, CDR1 is SGHTA, CDR2 FQGTGA.

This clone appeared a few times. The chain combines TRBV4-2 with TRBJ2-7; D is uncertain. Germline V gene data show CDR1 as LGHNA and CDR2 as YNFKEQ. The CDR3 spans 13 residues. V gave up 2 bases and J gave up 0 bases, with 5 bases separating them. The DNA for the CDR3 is TGTGCCAGCAGCCAATCCCTCTCCTACGAGCAGTACTTC. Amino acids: CASSQSLSYEQYF.

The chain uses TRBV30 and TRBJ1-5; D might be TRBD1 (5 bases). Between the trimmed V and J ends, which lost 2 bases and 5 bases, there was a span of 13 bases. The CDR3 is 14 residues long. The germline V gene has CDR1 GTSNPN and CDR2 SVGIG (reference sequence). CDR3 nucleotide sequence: TGTGCCTGGAGTCCGTGGGGGGATCATCAGCCCCAGCATTTT. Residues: CAWSPWGDHQPQHF.

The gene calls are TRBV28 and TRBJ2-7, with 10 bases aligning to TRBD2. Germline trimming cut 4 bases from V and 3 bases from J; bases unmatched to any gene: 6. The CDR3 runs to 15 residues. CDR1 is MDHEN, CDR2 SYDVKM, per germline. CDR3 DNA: TGTGCCAGCAGTTCCCCCGGGACTAGCGACTACGAGCAGTACTTC. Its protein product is CASSSPGTSDYEQYF.

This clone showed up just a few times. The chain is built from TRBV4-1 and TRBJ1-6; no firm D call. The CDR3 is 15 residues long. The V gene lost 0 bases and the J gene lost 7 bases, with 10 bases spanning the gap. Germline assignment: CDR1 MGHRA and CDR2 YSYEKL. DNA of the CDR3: TGCGCCAGCAGCCAAGAGTGGCAGAAAAATTCACCCCTCCACTTT. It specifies CASSQEWQKNSPLHF.

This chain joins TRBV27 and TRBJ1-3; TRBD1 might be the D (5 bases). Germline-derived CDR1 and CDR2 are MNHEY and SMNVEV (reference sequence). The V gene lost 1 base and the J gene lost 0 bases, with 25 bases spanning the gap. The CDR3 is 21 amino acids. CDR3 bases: TGTGCCAGCAGTTTATACCCCGCCCTAAAGAGACAGCGAACCTCTGGAAACACCATATATTTT. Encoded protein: CASSLYPALKRQRTSGNTIYF.

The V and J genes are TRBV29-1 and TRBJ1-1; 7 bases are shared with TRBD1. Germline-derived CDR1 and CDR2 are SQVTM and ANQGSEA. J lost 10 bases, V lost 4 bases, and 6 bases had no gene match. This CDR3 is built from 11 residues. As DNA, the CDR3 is TGCAGCGTTGGACAGGGAGAGGGAGCTTTCTTT. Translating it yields CSVGQGEGAFF.

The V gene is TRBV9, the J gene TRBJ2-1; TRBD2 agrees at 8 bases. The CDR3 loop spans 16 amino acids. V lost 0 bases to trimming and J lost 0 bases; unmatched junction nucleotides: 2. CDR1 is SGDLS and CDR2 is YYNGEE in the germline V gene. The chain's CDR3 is CASSVAGGVSYNEQFF. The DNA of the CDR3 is TGTGCCAGCAGCGTAGCGGGGGGGGTCTCCTACAATGAGCAGTTCTTC.

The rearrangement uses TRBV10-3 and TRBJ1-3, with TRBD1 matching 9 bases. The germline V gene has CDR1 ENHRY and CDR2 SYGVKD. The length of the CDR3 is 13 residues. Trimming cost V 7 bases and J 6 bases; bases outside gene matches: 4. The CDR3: CAITRDRANTIYF. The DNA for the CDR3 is TGTGCCATCACCCGGGACAGGGCAAACACCATATATTTT.

The CDR3 loop is CASSQAPASGYNEQFF. The CDR3 DNA reads as TGTGCCAGCAGCCAAGCGCCTGCTAGCGGTTACAATGAGCAGTTCTTC. The V and J genes are TRBV4-2 and TRBJ2-1, with 7 bases fitting TRBD2. There are 16 residues in the CDR3. Germline-derived CDR1 and CDR2 are LGHNA and YNFKEQ. Germline trimming cut 1 base from V and 4 bases from J; bases unmatched to any gene: 7.

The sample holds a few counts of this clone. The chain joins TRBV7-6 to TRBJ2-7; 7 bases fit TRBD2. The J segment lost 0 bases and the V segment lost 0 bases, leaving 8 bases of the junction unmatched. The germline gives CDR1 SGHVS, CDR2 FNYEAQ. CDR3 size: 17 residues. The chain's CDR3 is CASSLASSGTASYEQYF. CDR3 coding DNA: TGTGCCAGCAGCTTAGCTTCTAGCGGAACCGCCTCCTACGAGCAGTACTTC.

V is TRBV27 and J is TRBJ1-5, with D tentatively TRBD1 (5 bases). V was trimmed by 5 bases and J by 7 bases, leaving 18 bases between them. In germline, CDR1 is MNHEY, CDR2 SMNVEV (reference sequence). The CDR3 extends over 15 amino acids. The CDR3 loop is CASSPSVQGWQPQHF. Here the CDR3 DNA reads TGTGCCAGCAGTCCCTCGGTCCAGGGATGGCAGCCCCAGCATTTT.

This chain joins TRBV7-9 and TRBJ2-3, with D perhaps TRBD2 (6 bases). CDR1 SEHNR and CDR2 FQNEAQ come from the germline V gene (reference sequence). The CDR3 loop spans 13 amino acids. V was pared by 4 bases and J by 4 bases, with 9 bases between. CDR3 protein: CASSWTISDTQYF. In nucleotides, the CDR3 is TGTGCCAGCAGCTGGACTATTTCAGATACGCAGTATTTT.

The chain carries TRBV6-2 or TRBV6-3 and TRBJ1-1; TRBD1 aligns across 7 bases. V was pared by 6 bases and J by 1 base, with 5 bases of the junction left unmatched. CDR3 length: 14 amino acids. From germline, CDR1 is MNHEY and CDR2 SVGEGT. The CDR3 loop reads CASSDRAGNTEAFF. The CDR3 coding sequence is TGTGCCAGCAGCGACAGGGCTGGGAACACTGAAGCTTTCTTT.

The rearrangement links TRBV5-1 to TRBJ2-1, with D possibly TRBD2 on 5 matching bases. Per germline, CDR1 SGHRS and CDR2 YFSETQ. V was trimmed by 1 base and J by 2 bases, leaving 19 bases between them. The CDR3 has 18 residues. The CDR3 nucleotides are TGCGCCAGCAGCTTGCTGGACCCAACCCGGGGAGCCTACAATGAGCAGTTCTTC. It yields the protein CASSLLDPTRGAYNEQFF.

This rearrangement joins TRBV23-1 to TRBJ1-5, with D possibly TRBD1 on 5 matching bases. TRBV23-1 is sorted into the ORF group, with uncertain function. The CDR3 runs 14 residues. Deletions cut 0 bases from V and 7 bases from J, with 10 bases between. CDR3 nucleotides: TGCGCCAGCAGTCAATCGAGTCGGGGGCAGCCCCAGCATTTT. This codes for CASSQSSRGQPQHF.

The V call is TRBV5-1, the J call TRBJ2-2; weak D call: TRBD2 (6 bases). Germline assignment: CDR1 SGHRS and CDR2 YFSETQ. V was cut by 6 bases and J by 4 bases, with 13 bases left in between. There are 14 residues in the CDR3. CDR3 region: CASKPGLLTGELFF. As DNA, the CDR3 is TGCGCCAGCAAACCTGGACTACTCACCGGGGAGCTGTTTTTT.

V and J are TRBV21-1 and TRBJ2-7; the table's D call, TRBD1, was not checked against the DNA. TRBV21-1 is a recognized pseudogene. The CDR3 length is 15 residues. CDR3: CASSSLSTVTYEQYF. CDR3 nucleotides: TGTGCCAGCAGTTCCCTTTCGACAGTGACCTACGAGCAGTACTTC.

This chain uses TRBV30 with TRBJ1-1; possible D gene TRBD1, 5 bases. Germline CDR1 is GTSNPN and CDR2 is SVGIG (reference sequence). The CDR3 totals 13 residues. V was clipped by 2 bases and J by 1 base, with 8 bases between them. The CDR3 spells CAWSHGQNTEAFF. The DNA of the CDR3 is TGTGCCTGGAGTCACGGACAGAACACTGAAGCTTTCTTT.

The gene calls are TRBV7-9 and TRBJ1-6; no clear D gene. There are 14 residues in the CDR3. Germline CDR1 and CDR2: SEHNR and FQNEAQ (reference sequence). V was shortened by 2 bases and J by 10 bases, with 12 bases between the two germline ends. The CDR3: CASSLKDPGSPLHF. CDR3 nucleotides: TGTGCCAGCAGCTTAAAGGATCCGGGGTCACCCCTCCACTTT.